One and the same sample provided the 30 T cell receptor beta chains below, sequenced in a study of blood T cell repertoires in COVID-19. The repertoire was sequenced with immunoSEQ multiplex PCR; TCRdb's copy has only in-frame clones and lacks some. Among 60,000 or so clones listed, about nine tenths were seen once. Input material: peripheral blood. The receptors shown here come from a human donor with active COVID-19. The donor label of this sample is uncertain.

V is TRBV5-1 and J is TRBJ1-1; a weak D match, TRBD1 (5 bases). The CDR3 consists of 13 residues. CDR1 and CDR2 from the germline V gene are SGHRS and YFSETQ. Trimming pared 4 bases from V and 5 bases from J, leaving 12 bases between. The CDR3 DNA sequence: TGCGCCAGCAGCATCAGGGCCGGGACTGAAGCTTTCTTT. It yields the protein CASSIRAGTEAFF.

V usage is TRBV28 and J usage is TRBJ1-1, with TRBD1 matching 9 bases. The CDR3 runs to 16 residues. Germline V gives CDR1 MDHEN, CDR2 SYDVKM. J lost 0 bases, V lost 0 bases, and 2 bases had no gene match. The CDR3 loop is CASSLWGTGLNTEAFF. The CDR3 DNA is TGTGCCAGCAGTTTATGGGGGACAGGGTTGAACACTGAAGCTTTCTTT.

This clone was recorded only once. The chain couples TRBV3-1 (or the pseudogene TRBV3-2) to TRBJ2-7; 8 bases line up with TRBD1. Germline CDR1 reads LGHDT; CDR2 reads YNNKEL (reference sequence). After removal of 7 bases from V and 7 bases from J, the junction contained 9 bases not matched to a gene. CDR3 length: 13 residues. The CDR3 DNA sequence: TGTGCCAGCACCCCCCGGACAGGGAAGGAGCAGTACTTC. Translating gives CASTPRTGKEQYF.

As DNA, the CDR3 is TGCAGCGTTTCGGGACAGGGAACCACTGAAGCTTTCTTT. Its translation is CSVSGQGTTEAFF. This chain links TRBV29-1 with TRBJ1-1, with 9 bases aligning to TRBD1. J was trimmed by 4 bases and V by 5 bases; bases with no gene match: 5. CDR1 SQVTM and CDR2 ANQGSEA come from the germline V gene. This CDR3 region has 13 residues.

This rearrangement joins TRBV29-1 to TRBJ2-5; a possible D gene is TRBD1 (5 bases). V was shortened by 7 bases and J by 4 bases, with 13 bases between the two germline ends. The germline CDR1 and CDR2 sequences are SQVTM and ANQGSEA. The CDR3 contains 12 residues. The CDR3 DNA is TGCAGCGCCTCAAACCAGGGAGAGACCCAGTACTTC. It specifies CSASNQGETQYF.

This clone appeared a few times. The chain has TRBV24-1 and TRBJ2-2; D remains ambiguous. Deletions cut 3 bases from V and 0 bases from J, with 10 bases between. Germline values: CDR1 KGHDR, CDR2 SFDVKD. The CDR3 is 16 amino acids. The chain's CDR3 is CATSDGSRSNTGELFF. The CDR3 DNA sequence: TGTGCCACCAGTGATGGTTCCAGGTCGAACACCGGGGAGCTGTTTTTT.

The chain joins TRBV18 to TRBJ2-4, with 13 bases fitting TRBD2. V was pared by 3 bases and J by 5 bases, with 7 bases of the junction left unmatched. Per the germline V gene, CDR1 is KGHSH and CDR2 is LQKENI. The CDR3 spans 17 residues. The CDR3 DNA follows: TGTGCCAGCTCACCCTACGGGACTAGCGGGAACCAAAACATTCAGTACTTC. Translating it yields CASSPYGTSGNQNIQYF.

The V and J genes are TRBV6-5 and TRBJ1-2; tentatively, D is TRBD1 (5 bases). In germline, CDR1 is MNHEY, CDR2 SVGAGI. The CDR3 is 15 amino acids. Trimming removed 5 bases at V and 0 bases at J, with 13 bases between. CDR3 sequence: CASSPQGLSNYGYTF. The CDR3 DNA reads TGTGCCAGCAGTCCCCAGGGACTTTCTAACTATGGCTACACCTTC.

This chain joins TRBV9 and TRBJ2-7; 8 bases fit TRBD2. The CDR3 covers 16 residues. After removal of 0 bases from V and 3 bases from J, the junction contained 8 bases not matched to a gene. Germline CDR1 and CDR2: SGDLS and YYNGEE. As DNA, the CDR3 is TGTGCCAGCAGCGTAGAGGTTAGCGGGACTATCTACGAGCAGTACTTC. The encoded protein is CASSVEVSGTIYEQYF. The full variable domain, its missing parts supplied by reference TRBV9 and TRBJ2-7, is DSGVTQTPKHLITATGQRVTLRCSPRSGDLSVYWYQQSLDQGLQFLIQYYNGEERAKGNILERFSAQQFPDLHSELNLSSLELGDSALYFCASSVEVSGTIYEQYFGPGTRLTVT.

The CDR3 DNA reads as TGCGCCAGCAGCCCTGGGGGAGGGAGCTCCTACAATGAGCAGTTCTTC. Encoded protein: CASSPGGGSSYNEQFF. V and J are TRBV5-1 and TRBJ2-1, with 7 bases aligning to TRBD2. The germline gives CDR1 SGHRS, CDR2 YFSETQ. This CDR3 is built from 16 residues. Trimming removed 4 bases from V and 0 bases from J; junction bases left unmatched: 7. Full variable domain (outside the CDR3, taken from reference TRBV5-1 and TRBJ2-1): KAGVTQTPRYLIKTRGQQVTLSCSPISGHRSVSWYQQTPGQGLQFLFEYFSETQRNKGNFPGRFSGRQFSNSRSEMNVSTLELGDSALYLCASSPGGGSSYNEQFFGPGTRLTVL.

V gene TRBV7-3 combines with J gene TRBJ2-5; weak D call: TRBD1 (6 bases). Trimming stripped 5 bases from V and 5 bases from J, with 18 bases between. Germline values: CDR1 SGHTA, CDR2 FQGTGA. This CDR3 contains 15 residues. The CDR3 DNA reads TGTGCCAGCAGCCTCGGCCCAGGGGTCCGGGAGACCCAGTACTTC. Translated: CASSLGPGVRETQYF.

This chain uses TRBV28 with TRBJ2-7; TRBD1 is a possible D gene (6 bases). The V and J ends lost 6 bases and 6 bases respectively, with 21 bases between them. CDR1 is MDHEN, CDR2 SYDVKM, per germline. This CDR3 is 15 amino acids long. This CDR3 reads CASSPQGPGTLEQYF. In nucleotides, the CDR3 is TGTGCCAGCAGCCCTCAGGGGCCGGGAACTCTCGAGCAGTACTTC. The complete variable domain, with remaining parts taken from reference TRBV28 and TRBJ2-7, reads DVKVTQSSRYLVKRTGEKVFLECVQDMDHENMFWYRQDPGLGLRLIYFSYDVKMKEKGDIPEGYSVSREKKERFSLILESASTNQTSMYLCASSPQGPGTLEQYFGPGTRLTVT.

The chain couples TRBV30 to TRBJ2-1; 7 positions match TRBD2. The CDR3 is 13 amino acids. V was pared by 5 bases and J by 4 bases, with 5 bases of the junction left unmatched. In germline, CDR1 is GTSNPN, CDR2 SVGIG (reference sequence). This CDR3 is CAWGGGFYNEQFF. In DNA form, the CDR3 reads TGTGCCTGGGGGGGAGGGTTTTACAATGAGCAGTTCTTC.

CDR3 amino acids: CATWGRGTEAFF. In DNA, the CDR3 is TGTGCCACCTGGGGGCGCGGTACTGAAGCTTTCTTT. The rearrangement links TRBV10-3 to TRBJ1-1, with a weak D call TRBD1 (6 bases). CDR3 length equals 12 residues. From germline, CDR1 is ENHRY and CDR2 SYGVKD. Between the trimmed V and J ends, which lost 10 bases and 5 bases, there was a span of 14 bases.

The CDR3 reads CASSPLAGVGTDTQYF. CDR3 bases: TGCGCCAGCAGCCCGTTAGCGGGAGTAGGCACAGATACGCAGTATTTT. The genes are TRBV5-1 and TRBJ2-3; the match to TRBD2 covers 9 bases. Trimming took 4 bases from V and 1 from J; bases not matched to a gene: 7. CDR1 SGHRS and CDR2 YFSETQ come from the germline V gene. The CDR3 runs 16 residues.

This chain links TRBV28 with TRBJ2-1, with 10 bases fitting TRBD2. The length of the CDR3 is 16 residues. Unmatched junction bases numbered 9, after V lost 5 bases and J lost 5 bases. CDR1 and CDR2 from the germline V gene are MDHEN and SYDVKM. The CDR3 coding sequence is TGTGCCAGCAGTCCCCTCTCTAGCGGGGGTAACAATGAGCAGTTCTTC. This gives the protein CASSPLSSGGNNEQFF.

In nucleotides, the CDR3 is TGTGCCATCAGAGGGACAGGCTCCTACGAGCAGTACTTC. Translation gives CAIRGTGSYEQYF. The chain links TRBV10-3 to TRBJ2-7; 8 positions match TRBD1. Per the germline V gene, CDR1 is ENHRY and CDR2 is SYGVKD. The CDR3 extends over 13 amino acids. V was pared by 6 bases and J by 0 bases, with 1 base of the junction left unmatched.

This clone was recorded once. V is TRBV7-9 and J is TRBJ2-7; 9 positions match TRBD2. The CDR3 has 16 residues. With 3 bases clipped from V and 0 bases from J, the junction kept 6 bases outside the gene matches. CDR1 is SEHNR and CDR2 is FQNEAQ in the germline V gene (reference sequence). CDR3 sequence reads: CASSLGTSMSSYEQYF. For the CDR3, the DNA is TGTGCCAGCAGCTTGGGGACTAGCATGAGCTCCTACGAGCAGTACTTC. The variable domain in full, with the rest retrieved from reference TRBV7-9 and TRBJ2-7, is DTGVSQNPRHKITKRGQNVTFRCDPISEHNRLYWYRQTLGQGPEFLTYFQNEAQLEKSRLLSDRFSAERPKGSFSTLEIQRTEQGDSAMYLCASSLGTSMSSYEQYFGPGTRLTVT.

The chain uses TRBV28 and TRBJ2-7; 10 bases agree with TRBD1. This CDR3 has 14 amino acids. V shed 4 bases, J shed 6 bases, and the junction held 6 bases outside the gene matches. Germline V gives CDR1 MDHEN, CDR2 SYDVKM. CDR3 protein: CASSSGTGVFEQYF. The CDR3 nucleotides read TGTGCCAGCAGTTCCGGGACAGGGGTTTTCGAGCAGTACTTC.

The genes are TRBV2 and TRBJ2-2; 8 bases match TRBD1. Unmatched junction bases numbered 4, after V lost 4 bases and J lost 3 bases. Germline V gives CDR1 SNHLY, CDR2 FYNNEI. The CDR3 covers 15 residues. The CDR3 spells CASSGQGPHTGELFF. The CDR3 DNA is TGTGCCAGCAGTGGACAGGGGCCCCACACCGGGGAGCTGTTTTTT.

This clone was seen only once. V usage is TRBV15 and J usage is TRBJ1-2, with 8 bases matching TRBD1. The CDR3 length is 18 residues. The ends lost 4 bases at V and 3 bases at J; junction bases unmatched: 16. Germline assignment: CDR1 LNHNV and CDR2 YYDKDF (reference sequence). The CDR3 protein is CATSTRRGPFPLDYGYTF. CDR3 nucleotides: TGTGCCACCAGCACCCGCAGGGGGCCGTTCCCTTTAGACTATGGCTACACCTTC.

The rearrangement uses TRBV14 and TRBJ1-5; a weak D match, TRBD1 (6 bases). This CDR3 is 15 amino acids long. CDR1 and CDR2 (germline): SGHDN, FVKESK. The V end was cut by 3 bases, the J end by 4 bases, with 13 bases between. The CDR3 loop reads CASSHLRDKNQPQHF. In DNA, the CDR3 is TGTGCCAGCAGCCATCTCCGGGACAAGAATCAGCCCCAGCATTTT.

The chain combines TRBV3-1 (or the pseudogene TRBV3-2) with TRBJ2-1; D uncertain. V lost 3 bases, J lost 4 bases, and 4 bases lay in between. The CDR3 extends over 12 amino acids. Germline values: CDR1 LGHDT, CDR2 YNNKEL (reference sequence). CDR3 in DNA: TGTGCCAGCAGCCACAAATACAATGAGCAGTTCTTC. Its protein product is CASSHKYNEQFF.

The chain couples TRBV7-2 to TRBJ1-1, with D uncertain. Germline assignment: CDR1 SGHTA and CDR2 FQGNSA. V lost 1 base to trimming and J lost 1 base, with 4 bases between them. The CDR3 spans 13 residues. DNA for the CDR3: TGTGCCAGCAGCTTAGACAGGAACACTGAAGCTTTCTTT. Its translation is CASSLDRNTEAFF. The complete variable domain, with remaining parts taken from reference TRBV7-2 and TRBJ1-1, reads GAGVSQSPSNKVTEKGKDVELRCDPISGHTALYWYRQSLGQGLEFLIYFQGNSAPDKSGLPSDRFSAERTGGSVSTLTIQRTQQEDSAVYLCASSLDRNTEAFFGQGTRLTVV.

The chain carries TRBV18 and TRBJ2-5; 10 bases match TRBD1. Germline CDR1 reads KGHSH; CDR2 reads LQKENI. Trimming removed 3 bases from V and 10 bases from J; junction bases left unmatched: 8. The CDR3 spans 14 residues. CDR3: CASSPGQGQGDQYF. DNA of the CDR3: TGTGCCAGCTCACCGGGACAGGGGCAAGGGGACCAGTACTTC.

V and J are TRBV6-5 and TRBJ2-7; D perhaps matches TRBD2 (5 bases). CDR3 size: 13 residues. Between the trimmed V and J ends, which lost 8 bases and 0 bases, there was a span of 11 bases. Looked up from germline, CDR1 is MNHEY and CDR2 is SVGAGI. CDR3 loop: CASHMGSSYEQYF. The CDR3 bases are TGTGCCAGCCACATGGGGAGCTCCTACGAGCAGTACTTC.

This chain joins TRBV6-5 and TRBJ2-3; the D gene is possibly TRBD1 (5 bases). Germline CDR1 MNHEY, CDR2 SVGAGI. The V end was cut by 7 bases, the J end by 1 base, with 15 bases between. The CDR3 covers 15 residues. The CDR3 sequence: CASIGAGYGTDTQYF. In DNA form, the CDR3 reads TGTGCCAGCATTGGGGCAGGGTATGGCACAGATACGCAGTATTTT.

The chain recombines TRBV27 with TRBJ1-4; no clear D. CDR1 MNHEY and CDR2 SMNVEV come from the germline V gene (reference sequence). CDR3 size: 14 residues. Trimming left V 5 bases short and J 7 bases short, with 14 bases between. For the CDR3, the DNA is TGTGCCAGCAGTAAGCCGGGGAGAGGTGAAAAACTGTTTTTT. It is translated as CASSKPGRGEKLFF.

This rearrangement joins TRBV6-5 to TRBJ1-1; 7 bases line up with TRBD1. The length of the CDR3 is 14 residues. CDR1 is MNHEY and CDR2 is SVGAGI in the germline V gene. Unmatched junction bases numbered 4, after V lost 6 bases and J lost 0 bases. CDR3 sequence (DNA): TGTGCCAGCAGAATAGACAGGGTGAACACTGAAGCTTTCTTT. Encoded protein: CASRIDRVNTEAFF.

This clone was detected once. The gene calls are TRBV5-1 and TRBJ2-1, with TRBD1 identical over 8 bases. Germline V gene data show CDR1 as SGHRS and CDR2 as YFSETQ. The CDR3 loop spans 16 amino acids. Trimming at V came to 4 bases and at J to 2 bases, leaving 8 bases not matched to a gene. This CDR3 is CASSLTGEPTYNEQFF. CDR3 nucleotides: TGCGCCAGCAGCCTGACAGGGGAACCTACCTACAATGAGCAGTTCTTC.